This TCR beta chain was found in a study of blood T cell repertoires in COVID-19. Across the study: PBMCs, B-cell-depleted T cells, or T cells provided the cDNA or gDNA that made up the material.

Authors' methods: Reference gene primer amplification gave nucleated cell count estimates. The repertoire was sequenced with immunoSEQ multiplex PCR; TCRdb's copy has only in-frame clones and lacks some. Clone size and the V and J calls come from that table; the DNA yielded D and trimming. The sample shows approximately 260,000 clones, around 81% of them seen only once. Germline V gene data show CDR1 as KGHSH and CDR2 as LQKENI. Trimming took 6 bases from V and 1 from J, leaving 12 bases between them. This CDR3 has 14 residues. Study members were between roughly 18 and 89 years old and lived in some 26 US regions.

The chain is built from TRBV18 and TRBJ1-1; maybe TRBD1 (5 bases). The TCR originated in a man in his fifties or sixties who had recovered from COVID-19. The sequencing sample was made of PBMCs or T cells enriched from blood (not recorded which). The CDR3 protein is CASSGGRGNTEAFF. CDR3 DNA: TGTGCCAGCTCCGGGGGACGCGGGAACACTGAAGCTTTCTTT.